The 32 T cell receptor beta chains reported below all come from one sample, sequenced in a study of memory CD4+ T cells and cytomegalovirus serostatus. Profiling relied on immunoSEQ multiplex PCR, and the TCRdb table lists in-frame clones only, not all of them. In the table there are tens of thousands of clones, around 77% of which are singletons. Single viable CD3+CD4+CD8-CD45RO+ cells were sorted as the memory CD4+ T cells. Sequencing was carried out using memory CD4+ T cells from blood. The receptors stem from an adult in good health and CMV-seronegative.

This rearrangement joins TRBV4-1 to TRBJ2-1; the match to TRBD2 covers 7 bases. Germline lookup yields CDR1 MGHRA and CDR2 YSYEKL. Trimming at V came to 2 bases and at J to 0 bases, leaving 4 bases not matched to a gene. This CDR3 comprises 16 residues. The CDR3 DNA follows: TGCGCCAGCAGCCAAAATCCTAGCGGCTCCTACAATGAGCAGTTCTTC. Encoded protein: CASSQNPSGSYNEQFF.

This clone was counted only a few times. The chain has TRBV7-9 and TRBJ2-3; no reliable D call. With 2 bases removed from V and 3 bases from J, the gap between germline ends came to 9 bases. The CDR3 runs to 14 residues. The V gene's germline CDR1 is SEHNR and CDR2 FQNEAQ (reference sequence). The CDR3 protein is CASSLTGPTDTQYF. In nucleotides, the CDR3 is TGTGCCAGCAGCTTAACGGGCCCAACAGATACGCAGTATTTT.

CDR3 sequence (DNA): TGTGCCAGTAGTATTCGGACAGGGGTTGGGAACACTGAAGCTTTCTTT. Its protein product is CASSIRTGVGNTEAFF. The chain recombines TRBV19 with TRBJ1-1, with 9 bases lining up with TRBD1. This CDR3 comprises 16 residues. Germline CDR1 and CDR2: LNHDA and SQIVND (reference sequence). The trim removed 3 bases at V and 1 base at J, leaving 6 bases unmatched.

The chain uses TRBV10-3 and TRBJ1-3; D possibly corresponds to TRBD1 (5 bases). Trimming took 7 bases from V and 4 from J, leaving 11 bases between them. This CDR3 region has 13 residues. Looked up from germline, CDR1 is ENHRY and CDR2 is SYGVKD. In DNA form, the CDR3 reads TGTGCCATCATAAGGGACGGCGGAAACACCATATATTTT. Amino acids: CAIIRDGGNTIYF.

The chain joins TRBV7-9 to TRBJ1-5; D possibly corresponds to TRBD1 (5 bases). The CDR3 consists of 13 residues. CDR1 SEHNR and CDR2 FQNEAQ come from the germline V gene (reference sequence). Trimming pared 8 bases from V and 5 bases from J, leaving 13 bases between. CDR3 coding DNA: TGTGCCAGCGGGGGGGGAGGGCATCAGCCCCAGCATTTT. It encodes CASGGGGHQPQHF.

CDR3 sequence reads: CASSLGVNYEQYF. CDR3 DNA: TGTGCCAGCAGCTTGGGCGTAAATTACGAGCAGTACTTC. This chain uses TRBV5-4 with TRBJ2-7; D gene unclear. CDR1 and CDR2 from the germline V gene are SGHNT and YYREEE (reference sequence). CDR3 length: 13 amino acids. Between the trimmed V and J ends, which lost 0 bases and 4 bases, there was a span of 8 bases.

The chain combines TRBV5-1 with TRBJ1-1; weak D call: TRBD1 (5 bases). Germline loops: CDR1 SGHRS, CDR2 YFSETQ. There are 15 residues in the CDR3. V was cut by 5 bases and J by 0 bases, with 14 bases left in between. This chain's CDR3 is CASSSGWGVNTEAFF. The CDR3 DNA reads TGCGCCAGCAGTTCCGGGTGGGGGGTGAACACTGAAGCTTTCTTT. The variable domain in full, completed from reference TRBV5-1 and TRBJ1-1, reads KAGVTQTPRYLIKTRGQQVTLSCSPISGHRSVSWYQQTPGQGLQFLFEYFSETQRNKGNFPGRFSGRQFSNSRSEMNVSTLELGDSALYLCASSSGWGVNTEAFFGQGTRLTVV.

The chain is built from TRBV18 and TRBJ1-1, with D possibly being TRBD1 (5 bases). This CDR3 has 15 residues. Trimming cost V 6 bases and J 1 base, with 15 bases left between them. Germline V lookup: CDR1 KGHSH, CDR2 LQKENI. CDR3 residues: CASSQSGRENTEAFF. CDR3 sequence (DNA): TGTGCCAGCTCTCAATCAGGGCGGGAGAACACTGAAGCTTTCTTT.

This clone was seen a handful of times. V gene TRBV5-1 combines with J gene TRBJ1-1; the D gene is possibly TRBD1 (5 bases). The ends were cut back, 0 bases at V and 11 bases at J, with 14 bases in the middle. This CDR3 contains 13 residues. CDR1 and CDR2 from the germline V gene are SGHRS and YFSETQ. The chain's CDR3 is CASSLVRSGGAFF. CDR3 DNA sequence: TGCGCCAGCAGCTTGGTGCGTTCTGGGGGGGCTTTCTTT.

The chain has TRBV5-4 and TRBJ2-7; 12 nucleotides align to TRBD2. V dropped 2 bases and J dropped 2; count of bases not matched to a gene: 5. Germline V CDR1 and CDR2: SGHNT, YYREEE (reference sequence). This CDR3 spans 16 amino acids. This CDR3 reads CASSFGGLAGTYEQYF. CDR3 in DNA: TGTGCCAGCAGCTTTGGCGGACTAGCGGGAACCTACGAGCAGTACTTC.

V gene TRBV27 combines with J gene TRBJ2-3; D gene uncertain. Looked up from germline, CDR1 is MNHEY and CDR2 is SMNVEV (reference sequence). The germline V and J ends were trimmed by 5 bases and 4 bases, with 13 bases remaining between them. The CDR3 spans 14 residues. The CDR3 coding sequence is TGTGCCAGCAGTCCTGGTTTCGGTTCAGATACGCAGTATTTT. Translated: CASSPGFGSDTQYF.

Here the CDR3 DNA reads TGTGCCAGCAGCTTAGTGGGGACAGGGGGCGCAAGCTATGGCTACACCTTC. It translates to CASSLVGTGGASYGYTF. The chain joins TRBV7-2 to TRBJ1-2; 12 bases map to TRBD1. The CDR3 has 17 residues. From germline, CDR1 is SGHTA and CDR2 FQGNSA. J was trimmed by 4 bases and V by 1 base; bases with no gene match: 7.

The V gene is TRBV6-6, the J gene TRBJ1-1; D may be TRBD1 (5 bases). This CDR3 is built from 13 residues. With 4 bases removed from V and 8 bases from J, the gap between germline ends came to 14 bases. Looked up from germline, CDR1 is MNHNY and CDR2 is SVGAGI (reference sequence). DNA of the CDR3: TGTGCCAGCAGTTCTCCAGGGCAAGGAGAAGCTTTCTTT. Translation: CASSSPGQGEAFF.

The chain is built from TRBV19 and TRBJ1-5, with unresolved D. Trimming stripped 0 bases from V and 2 bases from J, with 11 bases between. CDR3 length: 16 residues. Germline assignment: CDR1 LNHDA and CDR2 SQIVND (reference sequence). The CDR3 reads CASSIEGSWGNQPQHF. As DNA, the CDR3 is TGTGCCAGTAGTATAGAAGGCAGTTGGGGCAATCAGCCCCAGCATTTT.

The sample holds one count of this clone. The chain joins TRBV7-2 to TRBJ2-7, with 7 bases that match TRBD2. Germline V lookup: CDR1 SGHTA, CDR2 FQGNSA. V trimming: 5 bases; J trimming: 3 bases; junction bases outside the gene matches: 10. There are 15 residues in the CDR3. The DNA for the CDR3 is TGTGCCAGCAGCCCCCCTGGGGCGGGAGACTACGAGCAGTACTTC. Translated: CASSPPGAGDYEQYF.

The chain couples TRBV5-8 to TRBJ2-1, with unresolved D. Germline V lookup: CDR1 SGHTS, CDR2 YDEGEE. V lost 2 bases and J 4 bases, leaving 19 bases between the germline ends. The CDR3 contains 17 residues. The CDR3 region is CASSFHLTVINYNEQFF. The DNA for the CDR3 is TGTGCCAGCAGCTTTCACCTAACAGTGATAAATTACAATGAGCAGTTCTTC.

V usage is TRBV7-2 and J usage is TRBJ2-7; either TRBD1 or TRBD2 may supply D (5 bases each). This CDR3 contains 14 residues. CDR1 and CDR2 from the germline V gene are SGHTA and FQGNSA. The V and J ends lost 1 base and 6 bases respectively, with 13 bases between them. The CDR3 loop reads CASSLDGVGGEQYF. In DNA, the CDR3 is TGTGCCAGCAGCTTAGACGGGGTTGGGGGCGAGCAGTACTTC.

This clone was picked up one time. The rearrangement links TRBV5-6 to TRBJ2-2; D might be TRBD1 (5 bases). CDR1 and CDR2 (germline): SGHDT, YYEEEE. Between the trimmed V and J ends, which lost 1 base and 4 bases, there was a span of 11 bases. The CDR3 is 15 amino acids. Written as DNA, the CDR3 is TGTGCCAGCAGCTTGTACAGGACGGGCACCGGGGAGCTGTTTTTT. It specifies CASSLYRTGTGELFF.

In this sample, this clone turned up once. The gene calls are TRBV7-8 and TRBJ1-4, with D unresolved. The germline CDR1 and CDR2 sequences are SGHVS and FQNEAQ. The CDR3 contains 16 residues. V was pared by 1 base and J by 0 bases, with 9 bases between. The CDR3 DNA follows: TGTGCCAGCAGCTTAGGGCAGATTGCAACTAATGAAAAACTGTTTTTT. It encodes CASSLGQIATNEKLFF.

This rearrangement joins TRBV5-1 to TRBJ1-5, with 7 bases lining up with TRBD1. CDR3 size: 15 residues. V lost 2 bases to trimming and J lost 2 bases; unmatched junction nucleotides: 4. Per germline, CDR1 SGHRS and CDR2 YFSETQ. The CDR3 is CASSFDGQGNQPQHF. In DNA, the CDR3 is TGCGCCAGCAGCTTTGATGGACAGGGCAATCAGCCCCAGCATTTT.

The chain uses TRBV4-2 and TRBJ2-2, with D unclear. From germline, CDR1 is LGHNA and CDR2 YNFKEQ. The CDR3 runs 15 residues. V lost 0 bases to trimming and J lost 4 bases, with 9 bases between them. The CDR3 sequence: CASSQESLPTGELFF. The CDR3 DNA reads as TGTGCCAGCAGCCAAGAGAGTCTACCCACCGGGGAGCTGTTTTTT.

This chain links TRBV2 with TRBJ2-5; 10 bases agree with TRBD1. Germline-derived CDR1 and CDR2 are SNHLY and FYNNEI. Losses at the gene ends were 5 bases for V and 4 bases for J; bases not matched to a gene: 4. The CDR3 has 14 residues. CDR3: CASSPDRGPETQYF. The CDR3 DNA follows: TGTGCCAGCAGTCCAGACAGGGGGCCAGAGACCCAGTACTTC.

The rearrangement links TRBV29-1 to TRBJ1-2; 8 nucleotides line up with TRBD1. This CDR3 has 15 amino acids. From germline, CDR1 is SQVTM and CDR2 ANQGSEA. Unmatched junction bases numbered 3, after V lost 0 bases and J lost 0 bases. The CDR3 is CSVEDDRGTNYGYTF. The CDR3 bases are TGCAGCGTTGAAGACGACAGGGGTACTAACTATGGCTACACCTTC.

This chain links TRBV11-2 with TRBJ2-1; D not resolved. The CDR3 runs to 15 residues. The germline CDR1 and CDR2 sequences are SGHAT and FQNNGV. V lost 1 base, J lost 1 base, and 8 bases lay in between. The CDR3 nucleotides are TGTGCCAGCAGCTTAGGGCCGGATTCCTACAATGAGCAGTTCTTC. Translated, it gives CASSLGPDSYNEQFF.

The chain recombines TRBV2 with TRBJ1-1; D might be TRBD1 (5 bases). CDR3 length: 13 amino acids. The V gene's germline CDR1 is SNHLY and CDR2 FYNNEI. The ends were cut back, 4 bases at V and 5 bases at J, with 11 bases in the middle. CDR3: CASSVGRITEAFF. CDR3 in DNA: TGTGCCAGCAGTGTGGGGCGCATAACTGAAGCTTTCTTT.

This clone has a handful of counts. The V and J genes are TRBV28 and TRBJ1-1, with TRBD1 matching 9 bases. Germline loops: CDR1 MDHEN, CDR2 SYDVKM. The CDR3 sequence is 13 residues long. The J segment lost 11 bases and the V segment lost 6 bases, leaving 10 bases of the junction unmatched. CDR3 loop: CASRGTGRRNAFF. The CDR3 DNA reads TGTGCCAGCAGGGGGACAGGGCGCCGTAACGCTTTCTTT.

This chain uses TRBV28 with TRBJ1-2, with 8 bases matching TRBD1. V shed 1 base and J 4 bases; nucleotides not matched to a gene: 11. The CDR3 extends over 17 amino acids. CDR1 and CDR2 from the germline V gene are MDHEN and SYDVKM. The CDR3 loop is CASSLSGRGQAAYGYTF. The CDR3 region has the DNA TGTGCCAGCAGTTTATCTGGCCGGGGACAGGCTGCCTATGGCTACACCTTC.

V and J are TRBV29-1 and TRBJ1-1, with D unresolved. The V gene lost 4 bases and the J gene lost 4 bases, with 13 bases spanning the gap. The CDR3 length is 13 residues. In germline, CDR1 is SQVTM, CDR2 ANQGSEA. This CDR3 is CSVAPAGSTEAFF. CDR3 nucleotides: TGCAGCGTTGCTCCAGCCGGCTCCACTGAAGCTTTCTTT. The whole variable domain, remainder taken from reference TRBV29-1 and TRBJ1-1, is SAVISQKPSRDICQRGTSLTIQCQVDSQVTMMFWYRQQPGQSLTLIATANQGSEATYESGFVIDKFPISRPNLTFSTLTVSNMSPEDSSIYLCSVAPAGSTEAFFGQGTRLTVV.

V gene TRBV5-1 combines with J gene TRBJ1-1; the match to TRBD1 covers 8 bases. The CDR3 consists of 17 residues. V lost 3 bases to trimming and J lost 3 bases; unmatched junction nucleotides: 13. Germline V lookup: CDR1 SGHRS, CDR2 YFSETQ. The CDR3 is CASSSGPPGTGDTEAFF. In DNA form, the CDR3 reads TGCGCCAGCAGCTCTGGCCCTCCCGGGACAGGTGACACTGAAGCTTTCTTT.

The chain uses TRBV6-1 and TRBJ1-2, with D perhaps TRBD1 (6 bases). Germline values: CDR1 MNHNS, CDR2 SASEGT. The ends were cut back, 7 bases at V and 1 base at J, with 13 bases in the middle. The CDR3 is 14 residues long. The CDR3 spells CASTRQALNYGYTF. The DNA for the CDR3 is TGTGCCAGCACAAGACAGGCGCTTAACTATGGCTACACCTTC.

This sequence joins TRBV7-8 and TRBJ1-3; D is unclear. This CDR3 has 12 residues. Germline lookup yields CDR1 SGHVS and CDR2 FQNEAQ. V was pared by 5 bases and J by 4 bases, with 6 bases between. The CDR3 sequence: CASSLFGNTIYF. The CDR3 DNA sequence: TGTGCCAGCAGCCTGTTCGGAAACACCATATATTTT.

The chain combines TRBV13 with TRBJ1-1, with D maybe TRBD1 (6 bases). Between the trimmed V and J ends, which lost 6 bases and 11 bases, there was a span of 16 bases. The CDR3 extends over 12 amino acids. Germline V CDR1 and CDR2: PRHDT, FYEKMQ (reference sequence). The CDR3 DNA reads TGTGCCAGCAGTCAGTTGGACAGTGACGCTTTCTTT. Translation gives CASSQLDSDAFF.